This T cell receptor beta chain was recorded in a study of chemoradiotherapy in HPV16-positive cancers. Overall study results and limits: HPV-responsive T-cell expansion during chemoradiotherapy was linked to improved recurrence-free survival in HPV16-positive patients. HPV-specific T cells were functionally defined from only a couple of HPV16-positive patients.

In the case of this clone: Its antigen is unknown.

Repertoires were sampled repeatedly during chemoradiotherapy. Trimming cost V 3 bases and J 6 bases, with 9 bases left between them. CDR1 MNHNS and CDR2 SASEGT come from the germline V gene. The CDR3 extends over 13 amino acids. Sequencing was performed with immunoSEQ multiplex PCR; in TCRdb, only in-frame clones are kept and a portion is missing. The sample records about 7,900 clones, approximately 75% being singletons. The V gene is TRBV6-1, the J gene TRBJ1-5, with D unresolved. This TCR came from a human donor with HPV-associated anogenital cancer. The specimen was obtained from a patient who underwent chemoradiotherapy. CDR3 in amino acids: CASSEGSIQPQHF. The CDR3 DNA is TGTGCCAGCAGTGAGGGATCTATTCAGCCCCAGCATTTT.